Shown below are 7 T cell receptor beta chains from a single sample sequenced in a study of T cells in tuberculosis. The assay was immunoSEQ multiplex PCR, and TCRdb's table has in-frame clones only and misses some. Altogether 26,000 or so clones are present, almost 90% being singletons, with the ten largest covering under 8%. Sequencing was done on a sample of PBMCs. The receptor source for this set is a donor between 10 and 29 years old with latent tuberculosis or without tuberculosis infection.

The rearrangement uses TRBV5-1 and TRBJ2-5; TRBD1 agrees at 8 bases. The CDR3 runs to 14 residues. CDR1 is SGHRS, CDR2 YFSETQ, per germline. The ends lost 4 bases at V and 5 bases at J; junction bases unmatched: 7. This chain's CDR3 is CASSPGQGRETQYF. The CDR3 region has the DNA TGCGCCAGCAGCCCAGGACAGGGTCGGGAGACCCAGTACTTC. Drawing the rest from reference TRBV5-1 and TRBJ2-5, the complete variable domain is KAGVTQTPRYLIKTRGQQVTLSCSPISGHRSVSWYQQTPGQGLQFLFEYFSETQRNKGNFPGRFSGRQFSNSRSEMNVSTLELGDSALYLCASSPGQGRETQYFGPGTRLLVL.

The rearrangement links TRBV5-1 to TRBJ1-2; D possibly corresponds to TRBD1 (6 bases). The CDR3 covers 13 residues. CDR1 is SGHRS, CDR2 YFSETQ, per germline. The V end was cut by 3 bases, the J end by 5 bases, with 11 bases between. CDR3 DNA: TGCGCCAGCAGCTCCCCCAGGGGATATGGCTACACCTTC. This gives the protein CASSSPRGYGYTF.

The chain combines TRBV12-5 with TRBJ1-1; D ambiguous. CDR3 length: 14 residues. Between the trimmed V and J ends, which lost 5 bases and 3 bases, there was a span of 13 bases. Per the germline V gene, CDR1 is LGHNT and CDR2 is FRNRAP. The CDR3 DNA sequence: TGTGCTAGTGGTGCTTCGACATTTGACACTGAAGCTTTCTTT. Amino acids: CASGASTFDTEAFF.

The rearrangement uses TRBV7-9 and TRBJ2-3; 7 bases are a match to TRBD1. Germline assignment: CDR1 SEHNR and CDR2 FQNEAQ (reference sequence). After removal of 4 bases from V and 3 bases from J, the junction contained 16 bases not matched to a gene. The CDR3 runs 18 residues. The CDR3 is CASSSSLLQGKETDTQYF. CDR3 sequence (DNA): TGTGCCAGCAGCTCATCCCTTCTACAGGGGAAGGAGACAGATACGCAGTATTTT.

This chain links TRBV7-2 with TRBJ2-3; 8 nucleotides match TRBD2. Germline loops: CDR1 SGHTA, CDR2 FQGNSA. CDR3 size: 19 residues. The J segment lost 0 bases and the V segment lost 3 bases, leaving 14 bases of the junction unmatched. CDR3 amino acids: CASSFLGVNSGGSTDTQYF. The CDR3 DNA reads as TGTGCCAGCAGCTTCCTAGGGGTTAACAGCGGGGGTAGCACAGATACGCAGTATTTT.

The chain employs TRBV2 and TRBJ1-1; TRBD1 agrees at 8 bases. Looked up from germline, CDR1 is SNHLY and CDR2 is FYNNEI. This CDR3 has 15 amino acids. Trimming took 7 bases from V and 6 from J; bases not matched to a gene: 13. The CDR3 nucleotides are TGTGCCAGCAAAGTGGACAGGGCCATCGTGGCTGAAGCTTTCTTT. Its protein product is CASKVDRAIVAEAFF.

V gene TRBV19 combines with J gene TRBJ1-1; D possibly corresponds to TRBD1 (5 bases). The V end lost 8 bases, the J end lost 2 bases, and 12 bases lay between the germline ends. The CDR3 is 13 amino acids. Germline V gives CDR1 LNHDA, CDR2 SQIVND (reference sequence). CDR3 bases: TGTGCCAGTCGGTGGCAGGGCAACACTGAAGCTTTCTTT. It yields the protein CASRWQGNTEAFF.